Listed here are 24 T cell receptor beta chains from one sample, sequenced in a study of blood T cell repertoires in COVID-19. Assay used: immunoSEQ multiplex PCR; TCRdb lists only in-frame clones, some missing. The repertoire has tens of thousands of clones, approximately 86% of them found once; the top ten carry about 4.4%. What was sequenced was peripheral blood. These receptors were collected from a man aged 60-69 years with acute or convalescent COVID-19.

V and J are TRBV9 and TRBJ2-1, with D perhaps TRBD2 (6 bases). The V gene's germline CDR1 is SGDLS and CDR2 YYNGEE. The CDR3 is 15 amino acids. The ends were cut back, 0 bases at V and 0 bases at J, with 7 bases in the middle. This CDR3 is CASSVGGDSYNEQFF. The CDR3 bases are TGTGCCAGCAGCGTAGGCGGGGACTCCTACAATGAGCAGTTCTTC.

With respect to this clone: Other DNA sequences within the sample encode an identical CDR3. The chain links TRBV9 to TRBJ2-1, with no clear D. This CDR3 comprises 15 residues. Germline V lookup: CDR1 SGDLS, CDR2 YYNGEE. Trimming cost V 0 bases and J 2 bases, with 9 bases left between them. Written as DNA, the CDR3 is TGTGCCAGCAGCGTAGGGGCAGGCGCCTACAATGAGCAGTTCTTC. This sequence encodes CASSVGAGAYNEQFF. Full variable domain (remainder filled in from reference TRBV9 and TRBJ2-1): DSGVTQTPKHLITATGQRVTLRCSPRSGDLSVYWYQQSLDQGLQFLIQYYNGEERAKGNILERFSAQQFPDLHSELNLSSLELGDSALYFCASSVGAGAYNEQFFGPGTRLTVL.

The rearrangement joins TRBV27 to TRBJ2-7; perhaps TRBD1 as D (6 bases). The CDR3 loop spans 15 amino acids. Trimming cost V 0 bases and J 2 bases, with 11 bases left between them. Germline CDR1 is MNHEY and CDR2 is SMNVEV (reference sequence). CDR3 protein: CASSLSPGAAYEQYF. CDR3 DNA sequence: TGTGCCAGCAGTTTATCGCCAGGGGCTGCCTACGAGCAGTACTTC.

The chain links TRBV29-1 to TRBJ1-1; 11 bases match TRBD1. The CDR3 consists of 17 residues. V gave up 6 bases and J gave up 0 bases; unmatched junction bases: 12. The germline V gene has CDR1 SQVTM and CDR2 ANQGSEA. CDR3 coding DNA: TGCAGCGTCTCCGGGACAGGGGGAGAGGATATGAACACTGAAGCTTTCTTT. This sequence encodes CSVSGTGGEDMNTEAFF.

The chain links TRBV23-1 to TRBJ2-1; TRBD2 might be the D (6 bases). TRBV23-1 is an ORF; its function is uncertain. The CDR3 has 16 amino acids. Trimming removed 4 bases at V and 4 bases at J, with 17 bases between. The chain's CDR3 is CASSPLGGRHYNEQFF. CDR3 bases: TGCGCCAGCAGTCCCCTAGGAGGGAGGCATTACAATGAGCAGTTCTTC.

J is TRBJ1-2 and V is TRBV3-1 (or the pseudogene TRBV3-2), with D possibly being TRBD1 (5 bases). V was shortened by 7 bases and J by 5 bases, with 17 bases between the two germline ends. This CDR3 comprises 14 residues. Germline V gene sequence: CDR1 LGHDT, CDR2 YNNKEL (reference sequence). Here the CDR3 reads CASTQNRGAYGYTF. The CDR3 DNA is TGTGCCAGCACCCAGAACCGCGGGGCTTATGGCTACACCTTC.

The gene calls are TRBV12-3 or TRBV12-4 and TRBJ1-2; tentative D call: TRBD1 (5 bases). Trimming cost V 8 bases and J 1 base, with 11 bases left between them. This CDR3 is built from 13 residues. The DNA of the CDR3 is TGTGCCAGCGTGCGAAGGGGTAACTATGGCTACACCTTC. Encoded protein: CASVRRGNYGYTF.

This clone was seen a single time. V and J are TRBV19 and TRBJ2-2, with D possibly matching TRBD2 (6 bases). V was cut by 11 bases and J by 4 bases, with 20 bases left in between. Germline V gives CDR1 LNHDA, CDR2 SQIVND (reference sequence). CDR3 length: 15 amino acids. In DNA form, the CDR3 reads TGTGCCGGGGGATTCGGGTGGGAGGCCACCGGGGAGCTGTTTTTT. It encodes CAGGFGWEATGELFF.

This chain joins TRBV7-9 and TRBJ1-4, with D perhaps TRBD1 (6 bases). The CDR3 consists of 13 residues. Looked up from germline, CDR1 is SEHNR and CDR2 is FQNEAQ (reference sequence). The V gene lost 8 bases and the J gene lost 7 bases, with 14 bases spanning the gap. CDR3 DNA sequence: TGTGCCAGCGGAGACTCCAGGGGTGAAAAACTGTTTTTT. This codes for CASGDSRGEKLFF.

This sequence joins TRBV27 and TRBJ1-5; D remains unclear. There are 16 residues in the CDR3. Germline V lookup: CDR1 MNHEY, CDR2 SMNVEV (reference sequence). The ends were cut back, 5 bases at V and 2 bases at J, with 16 bases in the middle. CDR3 DNA sequence: TGTGCCAGCAGTCCCGGAGACGTGAGGGGCAATCAGCCCCAGCATTTT. This codes for CASSPGDVRGNQPQHF.

This chain links TRBV27 with TRBJ2-1; TRBD1 agrees at 8 bases. J lost 14 bases, V lost 6 bases, and 15 bases had no gene match. Germline CDR1 is MNHEY and CDR2 is SMNVEV (reference sequence). This CDR3 is 14 amino acids long. CDR3 sequence reads: CASSPSDGGTGEFF. The CDR3 DNA reads as TGTGCCAGCAGCCCTTCTGATGGGGGGACAGGAGAGTTCTTC.

The rearrangement joins TRBV3-1 (or the pseudogene TRBV3-2) to TRBJ2-6; possible D gene TRBD2, 6 bases. The CDR3 consists of 18 residues. V shed 4 bases and J shed 1 base, with 17 bases lying between them. Germline lookup yields CDR1 LGHDT and CDR2 YNNKEL (reference sequence). CDR3 coding DNA: TGTGCCAGCAGCCGCCTCTGGCGGAGGGAGTCTGGGGCCAACGTCCTGACTTTC. It is translated as CASSRLWRRESGANVLTF.

This clone was seen more than once but under ten times. The rearrangement links TRBV10-3 to TRBJ2-7; 9 nucleotides agree with TRBD1. This CDR3 comprises 13 residues. Germline CDR1 ENHRY, CDR2 SYGVKD. J lost 5 bases, V lost 5 bases, and 4 bases had no gene match. Here the CDR3 reads CAISRDREDEQYF. In nucleotides, the CDR3 is TGTGCCATCAGTCGGGACAGGGAAGACGAGCAGTACTTC.

J is TRBJ1-4 and V is TRBV18; TRBD1 might be the D (6 bases). The V end was cut by 6 bases, the J end by 8 bases, with 16 bases between. CDR3 size: 14 residues. Looked up from germline, CDR1 is KGHSH and CDR2 is LQKENI. Here the CDR3 reads CASSPPGDSEKLFF. The DNA for the CDR3 is TGTGCCAGCTCCCCGCCAGGGGATTCCGAAAAACTGTTTTTT.

The CDR3 sequence: CASSPVYQENTEAFF. CDR3 DNA sequence: TGTGCCAGCAGCCCTGTTTACCAGGAGAACACTGAAGCTTTCTTT. V usage is TRBV5-4 and J usage is TRBJ1-1; D gene ambiguous. Germline V gene lookup returns CDR1 SGHNT and CDR2 YYREEE (reference sequence). This CDR3 is 15 amino acids long. V dropped 4 bases and J dropped 1 base, with 14 bases sitting between them.

The chain uses TRBV28 and TRBJ2-2; TRBD1 is a possible D gene (6 bases). CDR1 is MDHEN, CDR2 SYDVKM, per germline. The CDR3 has 16 residues. V shed 7 bases and J shed 3 bases, with 18 bases lying between them. CDR3: CASTISGTPDTGELFF. CDR3 bases: TGTGCCAGCACCATTTCCGGGACACCTGACACCGGGGAGCTGTTTTTT. Full variable domain (rest looked up from reference TRBV28 and TRBJ2-2): DVKVTQSSRYLVKRTGEKVFLECVQDMDHENMFWYRQDPGLGLRLIYFSYDVKMKEKGDIPEGYSVSREKKERFSLILESASTNQTSMYLCASTISGTPDTGELFFGEGSRLTVL.

The chain is built from TRBV5-1 and TRBJ2-3; 9 bases line up with TRBD1. Germline CDR1 and CDR2: SGHRS and YFSETQ. CDR3 length: 15 residues. V lost 7 bases, J lost 0 bases, and 6 bases stayed unmatched. DNA of the CDR3: TGCGCCAGCCGGACAGGGGTCATGAGCACAGATACGCAGTATTTT. This sequence encodes CASRTGVMSTDTQYF.

V and J are TRBV2 and TRBJ1-2, with a tentative D call TRBD1 (5 bases). The CDR3 totals 11 residues. CDR1 and CDR2 (germline): SNHLY, FYNNEI. Here the CDR3 DNA reads TGTGCTACAGGCTCCATCTATGGCTACACCTTC. Its protein product is CATGSIYGYTF.

The chain is built from TRBV6-5 and TRBJ2-1; 15 nucleotides align to TRBD2. Germline assignment: CDR1 MNHEY and CDR2 SVGAGI. The CDR3 extends over 15 amino acids. The V and J ends lost 8 bases and 6 bases, in that order; junction bases with no gene match: 5. DNA for the CDR3: TGTGCCAGCCTCCGGACTAGCGGGAGGGCCAATGAGCAGTTCTTC. Translation gives CASLRTSGRANEQFF.

The J gene is TRBJ2-1, the V gene TRBV19; D is possibly TRBD1 (6 bases). Germline CDR1 reads LNHDA; CDR2 reads SQIVND (reference sequence). The CDR3 is 14 amino acids. V gave up 9 bases and J gave up 1 base, with 13 bases separating them. The CDR3 DNA sequence: TGTGCCAGCAAGCAGGGGAGATCCTACAATGAGCAGTTCTTC. Protein sequence: CASKQGRSYNEQFF.

The genes are TRBV24-1 and TRBJ2-1, with D unresolved. Germline loops: CDR1 KGHDR, CDR2 SFDVKD. Trimming took 11 bases from V and 4 from J, leaving 23 bases between them. The CDR3 loop spans 16 amino acids. The CDR3 sequence: CASAPTGAFRYNEQFF. Here the CDR3 DNA reads TGTGCCAGCGCCCCGACTGGTGCCTTTAGGTACAATGAGCAGTTCTTC.

The chain has TRBV5-1 and TRBJ2-6, with 9 nucleotides matching TRBD1. The J segment lost 2 bases and the V segment lost 0 bases, leaving 0 bases of the junction unmatched. Germline V CDR1 and CDR2: SGHRS, YFSETQ. This CDR3 has 16 residues. CDR3 bases: TGCGCCAGCAGCTTGGGACAGGGGGCTGGGGCCAACGTCCTGACTTTC. Translated, it gives CASSLGQGAGANVLTF.

The chain employs TRBV11-2 and TRBJ2-1, with TRBD2 identical over 12 bases. Trimming removed 0 bases from V and 1 base from J; junction bases left unmatched: 7. Germline V CDR1 and CDR2: SGHAT, FQNNGV. There are 19 residues in the CDR3. CDR3 loop: CASSLDGTSGSPSYNEQFF. The CDR3 DNA follows: TGTGCCAGCAGCTTAGATGGGACTAGCGGGTCTCCTTCCTACAATGAGCAGTTCTTC.

The rearrangement joins TRBV6-5 to TRBJ1-1; a possible D gene is TRBD1 (6 bases). Germline V gene sequence: CDR1 MNHEY, CDR2 SVGAGI. The CDR3 sequence is 15 residues long. The germline V and J ends were trimmed by 6 bases and 5 bases, with 19 bases remaining between them. Written as DNA, the CDR3 is TGTGCCAGCAGCCCAAACAGGGTAAGGTTGACTGAAGCTTTCTTT. Translation: CASSPNRVRLTEAFF.